A single sample gave rise to the 18 T cell receptor beta chains below, sequenced in a study of shared clonotypes between healthy human individuals. The method was immunoSEQ multiplex PCR; TCRdb's version includes in-frame clones alone and lacks a portion of them. The sample consists of some 2 million clones, roughly 94% of them appearing once. CD45RO negativity and positive selection for CCR7 defined naive CD8 cells, a population that excluded terminally differentiated effector memory CD45RA+ cells. Sequencing input: naive CD8+ T cells sorted from blood. The receptors were gathered from a man aged 18-30 years in good health.

This clone was detected only once. The sample has other DNA sequences that encode this CDR3 too. V usage is TRBV9 and J usage is TRBJ2-3; the D is unclear. The CDR3 runs 12 residues. CDR1 is SGDLS and CDR2 is YYNGEE in the germline V gene. V was cut by 4 bases and J by 3 bases, with 6 bases left in between. The CDR3 here is CASSLDTDTQYF. CDR3 DNA sequence: TGTGCCAGCAGCCTAGATACAGATACGCAGTATTTT.

This chain uses TRBV18 with TRBJ2-7, with D possibly being TRBD2 (5 bases). From germline, CDR1 is KGHSH and CDR2 LQKENI. The CDR3 consists of 15 residues. V was shortened by 0 bases and J by 0 bases, with 9 bases between the two germline ends. The CDR3, as DNA: TGTGCCAGCTCACCACCCCGGGAAAGCTCCTACGAGCAGTACTTC. This encodes CASSPPRESSYEQYF.

In regard to this clone: Other DNA variants within this sample encode the same CDR3. V gene TRBV5-4 combines with J gene TRBJ2-7, with TRBD1 matching over 9 bases. Germline CDR1 reads SGHNT; CDR2 reads YYREEE (reference sequence). This CDR3 region has 14 residues. V dropped 4 bases and J dropped 2; count of bases not matched to a gene: 4. This chain's CDR3 is CASSPRDRAYEQYF. The CDR3 coding sequence is TGTGCCAGCAGCCCCCGGGACAGGGCCTACGAGCAGTACTTC.

The rearrangement joins TRBV18 to TRBJ2-1; 8 nucleotides line up with TRBD2. Germline V gene data show CDR1 as KGHSH and CDR2 as LQKENI. The CDR3 totals 17 residues. V lost 6 bases to trimming and J lost 2 bases; unmatched junction nucleotides: 12. This CDR3 is CASSLVLADPPYNEQFF. DNA for the CDR3: TGTGCCAGCTCGCTAGTACTAGCGGACCCCCCCTACAATGAGCAGTTCTTC.

J is TRBJ2-7 and V is TRBV7-9; 7 positions agree with TRBD1. Germline CDR1 reads SEHNR; CDR2 reads FQNEAQ (reference sequence). The CDR3 is 14 residues long. With 1 base clipped from V and 2 bases from J, the junction kept 2 bases outside the gene matches. Here the CDR3 reads CASSLETGTYEQYF. The CDR3 DNA follows: TGTGCCAGCAGCTTAGAGACAGGGACCTACGAGCAGTACTTC.

The rearrangement uses TRBV30 and TRBJ1-2, with D unclear. The CDR3 sequence is 14 residues long. V was shortened by 0 bases and J by 0 bases, with 8 bases between the two germline ends. CDR1 and CDR2 from the germline V gene are GTSNPN and SVGIG (reference sequence). The CDR3 protein is CAWSVDITNYGYTF. In DNA, the CDR3 is TGTGCCTGGAGTGTAGACATAACTAACTATGGCTACACCTTC. The full variable domain, with the rest looked up from reference TRBV30 and TRBJ1-2, is SQTIHQWPATLVQPVGSPLSLECTVEGTSNPNLYWYRQAAGRGLQLLFYSVGIGQISSEVPQNLSASRPQDRQFILSSKKLLLSDSGFYLCAWSVDITNYGYTFGSGTRLTVV.

This chain joins TRBV10-3 and TRBJ1-5; D uncertain. This CDR3 region has 12 residues. The germline gives CDR1 ENHRY, CDR2 SYGVKD. V lost 3 bases to trimming and J lost 8 bases, with 8 bases between them. CDR3 protein: CAISDVREPQHF. The DNA for the CDR3 is TGTGCCATCAGTGATGTCCGGGAGCCCCAGCATTTT.

This clone was counted once. This sequence joins TRBV5-3 and TRBJ2-2; D call uncertain. TRBV5-3 is noted as an ORF with a role that remains uncertain. Trimming took off 4 bases at V and 7 bases at J, with 17 bases between the two ends. This CDR3 comprises 15 residues. CDR3 sequence: CARSPRARPHGELFF. Here the CDR3 DNA reads TGTGCCAGAAGCCCCCGGGCCCGACCCCACGGGGAGCTGTTTTTT.

The chain couples TRBV7-9 to TRBJ2-1, with D perhaps given as TRBD1 or TRBD2 (7 bases each). This CDR3 spans 16 amino acids. V lost 5 bases, J lost 1 base, and 15 bases lay in between. CDR1 and CDR2 (germline): SEHNR, FQNEAQ (reference sequence). Here the CDR3 reads CASSPNQGGSYNEQFF. The CDR3 bases are TGTGCCAGCAGCCCGAACCAGGGGGGGTCCTACAATGAGCAGTTCTTC.

This chain uses TRBV25-1 with TRBJ2-1; 8 bases are shared with TRBD2. Trimming removed 5 bases from V and 4 bases from J; junction bases left unmatched: 4. This CDR3 has 14 residues. Germline V lookup: CDR1 MGHDK, CDR2 SYGVNS. CDR3 amino acids: CASSLSGAYNEQFF. In nucleotides, the CDR3 is TGTGCCAGCAGTCTTAGCGGGGCTTACAATGAGCAGTTCTTC.

This clone was recorded only once. Since a much larger clone is just one base distant, this may be a read error. Other DNA sequences in the same sample also yield this CDR3. The chain couples TRBV5-6 to TRBJ2-7; no definite D call. V was trimmed by 0 bases and J by 1 base, leaving 5 bases between them. The CDR3 consists of 13 residues. Germline CDR1 reads SGHDT; CDR2 reads YYEEEE. The CDR3 here is CASSLDRSYEQYF. The CDR3 DNA follows: TGTGCCAGCAGCTTGGACAGATCCTACGAGCAGTACTTC.

The rearrangement joins TRBV29-1 to TRBJ2-2; D possibly matches TRBD1 or TRBD2 (7 bases each). CDR3 length equals 14 residues. Trimming took off 4 bases at V and 4 bases at J, with 13 bases between the two ends. CDR1 and CDR2 (germline): SQVTM, ANQGSEA. The CDR3 region has the DNA TGCAGCGTTGTTAGCAGGGGGGGCACCGGGGAGCTGTTTTTT. Protein product: CSVVSRGGTGELFF.

The chain links TRBV2 to TRBJ2-1, with D possibly being TRBD2 (6 bases). The germline CDR1 and CDR2 sequences are SNHLY and FYNNEI. V was pared by 2 bases and J by 6 bases, with 17 bases between. This CDR3 is 16 amino acids long. The CDR3 DNA reads as TGTGCCAGCAGTGAATCGGGGCAGTGGGGAGGCAATGAGCAGTTCTTC. This gives the protein CASSESGQWGGNEQFF.

The chain couples TRBV7-9 to TRBJ2-2; a possible D gene is TRBD1 (5 bases). This CDR3 has 12 amino acids. Trimming cost V 6 bases and J 7 bases, with 9 bases left between them. Germline CDR1 and CDR2: SEHNR and FQNEAQ (reference sequence). CDR3 coding DNA: TGTGCCAGCAGTCCTCAGGGCGGGGAGCTGTTTTTT. Translated: CASSPQGGELFF.

The rearrangement uses TRBV7-2 and TRBJ2-7, with unresolved D. Germline V lookup: CDR1 SGHTA, CDR2 FQGNSA. This CDR3 has 14 amino acids. V was trimmed by 1 base and J by 3 bases, leaving 10 bases between them. CDR3 bases: TGTGCCAGCAGCTTAGACCCCCTTGGCTACGAGCAGTACTTC. It is translated as CASSLDPLGYEQYF.

Of note for this clone: The same CDR3 arises from other DNA sequences in this sample as well. The chain employs TRBV5-6 and TRBJ1-1, with a possible D match to TRBD1 (5 bases). CDR1 and CDR2 (germline): SGHDT, YYEEEE. The CDR3 sequence is 13 residues long. The germline V and J ends were trimmed by 0 bases and 8 bases, with 11 bases remaining between them. CDR3 sequence reads: CASSLVRGAEAFF. CDR3 DNA sequence: TGTGCCAGCAGCTTGGTAAGGGGCGCGGAAGCTTTCTTT.

This chain links TRBV10-3 with TRBJ1-1, with 7 bases identical to TRBD1. CDR3 size: 13 residues. Per the germline V gene, CDR1 is ENHRY and CDR2 is SYGVKD. J lost 2 bases, V lost 7 bases, and 4 bases had no gene match. The chain's CDR3 is CAIIGDSNTEAFF. The CDR3 DNA follows: TGTGCCATCATAGGGGACAGCAACACTGAAGCTTTCTTT.

The chain combines TRBV13 with TRBJ2-2, with D possibly TRBD2 on 6 matching bases. Trimming stripped 5 bases from V and 0 bases from J, with 10 bases between. The CDR3 sequence is 15 residues long. Germline V lookup: CDR1 PRHDT, CDR2 FYEKMQ (reference sequence). CDR3 loop: CASSPRLANTGELFF. The CDR3 DNA reads as TGTGCCAGCAGCCCCAGACTAGCGAACACCGGGGAGCTGTTTTTT.